The 20 T cell receptor beta chains reported below all come from one sample, sequenced in a study of T cell clonotyping in hematopoietic cell transplantation. TCRdb's copy holds only in-frame clones and misses some; the assay was immunoSEQ multiplex PCR. Altogether 2,500 to 3,500 clones are present, around 95% being singletons, with the ten largest covering 1.5% to 2%. Time point here: recipient sample about 28 days before transplant, after cytoreduction. Sequences were derived from peripheral blood mononuclear cells, sampled before stem cell transplant. These receptors all stem from a woman aged 50 to 60 with chronic myeloid leukemia. Some clones in this sample may be carry-over from other donors' samples.

The count of this clone is one. The rearrangement uses TRBV14 and TRBJ1-4, with D possibly TRBD1 on 5 matching bases. The CDR3 has 15 amino acids. The germline V gene encodes CDR1 SGHDN and CDR2 FVKESK. Trimming shortened V by 0 bases and J by 5 bases, and 10 bases separated the two germline ends. The CDR3 DNA is TGTGCCAGCAGCCAAGAATTAGGGGCCAATGAAAAACTGTTTTTT. Translating it yields CASSQELGANEKLFF. The whole variable domain, remainder taken from reference TRBV14 and TRBJ1-4, is EAGVTQFPSHSVIEKGQTVTLRCDPISGHDNLYWYRRVMGKEIKFLLHFVKESKQDESGMPNNRFLAERTGGTYSTLKVQPAELEDSGVYFCASSQELGANEKLFFGSGTQLSVL.

The chain is built from TRBV30 and TRBJ1-1; D is unclear. The CDR3 sequence is 14 residues long. CDR1 is GTSNPN and CDR2 is SVGIG in the germline V gene (reference sequence). Trimming cost V 5 bases and J 1 base, with 14 bases left between them. The CDR3 DNA sequence: TGTGCCTGGGGGAGAGGACGGCCGAACACTGAAGCTTTCTTT. Protein product: CAWGRGRPNTEAFF.

The J gene is TRBJ1-1, the V gene TRBV11-1, with a weak D call TRBD1 (5 bases). Trimming stripped 1 base from V and 4 bases from J, with 10 bases between. Per the germline V gene, CDR1 is SGHAT and CDR2 is FQDESV (reference sequence). This CDR3 region has 14 residues. This CDR3 reads CASSLGRGPTEAFF. CDR3 DNA: TGTGCCAGCAGCTTAGGGAGGGGACCCACTGAAGCTTTCTTT.

The chain combines TRBV18 with TRBJ2-5, with 9 bases lining up with TRBD1. The CDR3 is made up of 14 amino acids. The germline gives CDR1 KGHSH, CDR2 LQKENI. V was clipped by 3 bases and J by 5 bases; unmatched bases: 4. As DNA, the CDR3 is TGTGCCAGCTCACCGGGGACAGGGCGGGAGACCCAGTACTTC. Protein: CASSPGTGRETQYF. Together with reference TRBV18 and TRBJ2-5, the CDR3 gives the full variable domain: NAGVMQNPRHLVRRRGQEARLRCSPMKGHSHVYWYRQLPEEGLKFMVYLQKENIIDESGMPKERFSAEFPKEGPSILRIQQVVRGDSAAYFCASSPGTGRETQYFGPGTRLLVL.

The chain carries TRBV7-9 and TRBJ1-4; D is ambiguous. This CDR3 has 12 amino acids. The germline CDR1 and CDR2 sequences are SEHNR and FQNEAQ (reference sequence). V was trimmed by 5 bases and J by 8 bases, leaving 9 bases between them. The CDR3 DNA reads TGTGCCAGCAGCCGAACCGAGGAAAAACTGTTTTTT. Its protein is CASSRTEEKLFF.

The CDR3 region has the DNA TGTGCCAGCAGCTTATGGGGAGGGGGCACAGATACGCAGTATTTT. Amino acid sequence: CASSLWGGGTDTQYF. This chain joins TRBV7-3 and TRBJ2-3; 7 nucleotides line up with TRBD2. The CDR3 is made up of 15 amino acids. Germline-derived CDR1 and CDR2 are SGHTA and FQGTGA. The V segment lost 2 bases and the J segment 1 base; nucleotides outside the gene matches: 3.

This rearrangement joins TRBV6-5 to TRBJ1-2; TRBD1 is a possible D gene (6 bases). This CDR3 comprises 13 residues. The V and J ends lost 9 bases and 2 bases respectively, with 13 bases between them. Germline assignment: CDR1 MNHEY and CDR2 SVGAGI. Here the CDR3 reads CARTGIWNYGYTF. CDR3 in DNA: TGTGCCAGAACAGGGATATGGAACTATGGCTACACCTTC.

The rearrangement links TRBV19 to TRBJ2-1, with 11 positions matching TRBD2. The CDR3 has 18 amino acids. After removal of 4 bases from V and 4 bases from J, the junction contained 12 bases not matched to a gene. Germline-derived CDR1 and CDR2 are LNHDA and SQIVND (reference sequence). The CDR3 spells CASSTPKPSGRQYNEQFF. Written as DNA, the CDR3 is TGTGCCAGTAGTACTCCAAAACCTAGCGGGAGGCAATACAATGAGCAGTTCTTC.

The chain joins TRBV7-3 to TRBJ1-5, with 8 nucleotides matching TRBD1. The germline gives CDR1 SGHTA, CDR2 FQGTGA. The CDR3 has 20 amino acids. The trim removed 3 bases at V and 0 bases at J, leaving 16 bases unmatched. The CDR3 bases are TGTGCCAGCAGCTTTTATCCGGGACAGGTGAGTTCGTATAGCAATCAGCCCCAGCATTTT. It codes for CASSFYPGQVSSYSNQPQHF.

The DNA of the CDR3 is TGTGCCTGGAGTCAATTCCAAGAGACCCAGTACTTC. It encodes CAWSQFQETQYF. V usage is TRBV30 and J usage is TRBJ2-5; D is ambiguous. Trimming removed 2 bases from V and 1 base from J, with 5 bases in between. The CDR3 extends over 12 amino acids. Per the germline V gene, CDR1 is GTSNPN and CDR2 is SVGIG (reference sequence).

This clone was recorded a few times. As DNA, the CDR3 is TGTGCCAGCAGTGATGAACAGGGAGGACACATTCAGTACTTC. Encoded protein: CASSDEQGGHIQYF. The rearrangement links TRBV2 to TRBJ2-4; D is perhaps TRBD1 or TRBD2 (6 bases each). V lost 3 bases and J 8 bases, leaving 14 bases between the germline ends. The germline V gene encodes CDR1 SNHLY and CDR2 FYNNEI. This CDR3 has 14 amino acids.

The rearrangement joins TRBV20-1 to TRBJ2-7; D may match TRBD1 or TRBD2 (5 bases each). The CDR3 runs to 11 residues. The V and J ends lost 5 bases and 7 bases respectively, with 12 bases between them. Germline CDR1 and CDR2: DFQATT and SNEGSKA (reference sequence). The CDR3 nucleotides are TGCAGTGCTGATAGGGGACGGGAGCAGTACTTC. The encoded protein is CSADRGREQYF.

The rearrangement uses TRBV2 and TRBJ2-7, with a weak D call TRBD1 (6 bases). Trimming removed 6 bases from V and 3 bases from J, with 15 bases in between. Germline CDR1 SNHLY, CDR2 FYNNEI. The CDR3 has 14 amino acids. Here the CDR3 reads CASRVEPDSYEQYF. In DNA form, the CDR3 reads TGTGCCAGCAGGGTCGAACCGGACAGCTACGAGCAGTACTTC. The variable domain in full, completed from reference TRBV2 and TRBJ2-7, reads EPEVTQTPSHQVTQMGQEVILRCVPISNHLYFYWYRQILGQKVEFLVSFYNNEISEKSEIFDDQFSVERPDGSNFTLKIRSTKLEDSAMYFCASRVEPDSYEQYFGPGTRLTVT.

The V call is TRBV5-1, the J call TRBJ1-1, with D hard to call. Germline V gene data show CDR1 as SGHRS and CDR2 as YFSETQ. Trimming took off 1 base at V and 4 bases at J, with 11 bases between the two ends. The CDR3 runs to 14 residues. The CDR3 DNA follows: TGCGCCAGCAGCTTGAGGGCGGATTCCACTGAAGCTTTCTTT. It encodes CASSLRADSTEAFF.

The chain combines TRBV7-2 with TRBJ2-7; 10 nucleotides line up with TRBD1. Germline CDR1 SGHTA, CDR2 FQGNSA. V gave up 5 bases and J gave up 6 bases; unmatched junction bases: 13. This CDR3 has 16 amino acids. The DNA of the CDR3 is TGTGCCAGCAGCCGAAGACTCCTGGGACAGGGGTTCGAGCAGTACTTC. Translated: CASSRRLLGQGFEQYF.

The DNA for the CDR3 is TGTGCCAGCAGTCCCCGCGCGGGCAATTCACCCCTCCACTTT. The encoded protein is CASSPRAGNSPLHF. The chain joins TRBV6-1 to TRBJ1-6, with D hard to call. CDR3 length: 14 amino acids. Trimming stripped 5 bases from V and 7 bases from J, with 12 bases between. Germline CDR1 MNHNS, CDR2 SASEGT.

This rearrangement joins TRBV4-1 to TRBJ2-4, with 10 bases lining up with TRBD2. V trimming: 0 bases; J trimming: 4 bases; junction bases outside the gene matches: 12. This CDR3 spans 19 amino acids. Germline V gene lookup returns CDR1 MGHRA and CDR2 YSYEKL. CDR3 bases: TGCGCCAGCAGCCAAGATCGGGTGGCTAGCGGGGGACAAAAAAACATTCAGTACTTC. Protein product: CASSQDRVASGGQKNIQYF.

This rearrangement joins TRBV5-1 to TRBJ1-4; possibly TRBD1 for D (6 bases). The ends were cut back, 4 bases at V and 5 bases at J, with 15 bases in the middle. Germline V gene data show CDR1 as SGHRS and CDR2 as YFSETQ. The CDR3 covers 15 residues. The CDR3 is CASSPSGVQNEKLFF. CDR3 nucleotide sequence: TGCGCCAGCAGCCCATCAGGGGTTCAAAATGAAAAACTGTTTTTT. Full variable domain (missing parts from reference TRBV5-1 and TRBJ1-4): KAGVTQTPRYLIKTRGQQVTLSCSPISGHRSVSWYQQTPGQGLQFLFEYFSETQRNKGNFPGRFSGRQFSNSRSEMNVSTLELGDSALYLCASSPSGVQNEKLFFGSGTQLSVL.

This clone appeared once. The chain recombines TRBV5-1 with TRBJ1-1, with 10 bases identical to TRBD1. J was trimmed by 5 bases and V by 0 bases; bases with no gene match: 16. This CDR3 comprises 19 residues. In germline, CDR1 is SGHRS, CDR2 YFSETQ. CDR3 sequence: CASSLGHRIGDRGNTEAFF. Here the CDR3 DNA reads TGCGCCAGCAGCTTGGGGCATCGTATCGGGGACAGGGGTAATACTGAAGCTTTCTTT. The whole variable domain, remainder taken from reference TRBV5-1 and TRBJ1-1, is KAGVTQTPRYLIKTRGQQVTLSCSPISGHRSVSWYQQTPGQGLQFLFEYFSETQRNKGNFPGRFSGRQFSNSRSEMNVSTLELGDSALYLCASSLGHRIGDRGNTEAFFGQGTRLTVV.

V usage is TRBV5-1 and J usage is TRBJ1-1, with D hard to call. The CDR3 consists of 13 residues. CDR1 and CDR2 from the germline V gene are SGHRS and YFSETQ. Deletions cut 7 bases from V and 5 bases from J, with 15 bases between. The CDR3 here is CASGAGFGTEAFF. The CDR3 bases are TGCGCCAGCGGCGCCGGGTTTGGTACTGAAGCTTTCTTT.